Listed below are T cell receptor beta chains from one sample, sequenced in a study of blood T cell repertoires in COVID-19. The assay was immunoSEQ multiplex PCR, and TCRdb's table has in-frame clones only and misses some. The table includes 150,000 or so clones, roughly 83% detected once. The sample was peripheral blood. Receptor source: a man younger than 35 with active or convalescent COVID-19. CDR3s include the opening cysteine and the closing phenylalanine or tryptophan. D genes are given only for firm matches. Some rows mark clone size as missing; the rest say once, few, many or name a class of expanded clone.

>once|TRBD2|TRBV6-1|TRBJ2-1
CASSEGGRGLYNEQFF
TGTGCCAGCAGTGAAGGCGGGAGGGGACTATACAATGAGCAGTTCTTC
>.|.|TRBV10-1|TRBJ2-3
CASSEGGDITDTQYF
TGCGCCAGCAGTGAGGGGGGGGACATCACAGATACGCAGTATTTT
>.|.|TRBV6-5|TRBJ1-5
CAGGTVSYSNQPQHF
TGTGCCGGGGGGACGGTTTCGTATAGCAATCAGCCCCAGCATTTT
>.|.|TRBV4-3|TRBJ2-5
CASSVWVSAGETQYF
TGCGCCAGCAGTGTTTGGGTGTCGGCGGGGGAGACCCAGTACTTC
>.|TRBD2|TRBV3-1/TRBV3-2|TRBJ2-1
CASSRLPGLAGDNEQFF
TGTGCCAGCAGCCGCCTCCCGGGACTAGCGGGGGACAATGAGCAGTTCTTC
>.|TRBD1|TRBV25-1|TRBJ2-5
CASRGQGGETQYF
TGTGCCAGCCGCGGACAGGGAGGAGAGACCCAGTACTTC
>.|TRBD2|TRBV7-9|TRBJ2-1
CASSPGTSGSYNEQFF
TGTGCCAGCAGCCCCGGGACTAGCGGGAGCTACAATGAGCAGTTCTTC
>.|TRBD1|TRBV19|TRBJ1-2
CASSGRGRSYGYTF
TGTGCCAGTAGCGGAAGGGGGCGATCCTATGGCTACACCTTC
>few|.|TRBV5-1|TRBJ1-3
CASSSGETRGNTIYF
TGCGCCAGCAGCAGCGGGGAGACAAGAGGAAACACCATATATTTT
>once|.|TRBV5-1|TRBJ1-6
CASSAGQSSYNSPLHF
TGCGCCAGCAGCGCCGGACAGAGCTCCTATAATTCACCCCTCCACTTT
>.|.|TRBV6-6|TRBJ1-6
CASSYVGAGEGSPLHF
TGTGCCAGCAGTTATGTAGGGGCGGGGGAAGGTTCACCCCTCCACTTT
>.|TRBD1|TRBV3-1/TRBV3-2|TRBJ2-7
CASSQPGQGSYEQYF
TGTGCCAGCAGCCAGCCGGGACAGGGATCCTACGAGCAGTACTTC
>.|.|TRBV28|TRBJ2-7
CASSLGGSRNEQYF
TGTGCCAGCAGTTTAGGTGGGAGTCGGAACGAGCAGTACTTC
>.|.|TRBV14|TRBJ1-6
CASSQERGSPLHF
TGTGCCAGCAGCCAAGAAAGGGGTTCACCCCTCCACTTT
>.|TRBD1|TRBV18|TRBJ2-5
CASSTRQGATQETQYF
TGTGCCAGCTCAACAAGACAGGGGGCGACCCAAGAGACCCAGTACTTC
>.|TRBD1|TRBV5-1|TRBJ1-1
CASSLTGVTEAFF
TGCGCCAGCAGCTTGACAGGGGTCACTGAAGCTTTCTTT
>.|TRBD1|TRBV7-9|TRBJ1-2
CASSLGVGTGDLGYTF
TGTGCCAGCAGCTTAGGAGTCGGGACAGGGGATCTGGGCTACACCTTC
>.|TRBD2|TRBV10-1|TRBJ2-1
CASSSGLAAYNEQFF
TGCGCCAGCTCCTCGGGACTAGCGGCTTACAATGAGCAGTTCTTC
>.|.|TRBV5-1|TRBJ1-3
CASSLTSSGNTIYF
TGCGCCAGCAGCTTGACAAGCTCTGGAAACACCATATATTTT
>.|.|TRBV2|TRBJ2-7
CASSEQIYEQYF
TGTGCCAGCAGTGAACAGATCTACGAGCAGTACTTC
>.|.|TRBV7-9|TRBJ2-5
CASSLGGAVETQYF
TGTGCCAGCAGCTTAGGCGGGGCTGTAGAGACCCAGTACTTC
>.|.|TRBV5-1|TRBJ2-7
CASSLDTGPYEQYF
TGCGCCAGCAGCTTGGATACAGGGCCCTACGAGCAGTACTTC
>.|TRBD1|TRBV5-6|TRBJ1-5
CASSYTGVVGNQPQHF
TGTGCCAGCAGTTACACAGGGGTGGTAGGCAATCAGCCCCAGCATTTT
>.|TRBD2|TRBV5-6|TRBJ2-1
CASSPPSGGILGNEQFF
TGTGCCAGCAGCCCCCCGAGCGGGGGAATTTTGGGGAATGAGCAGTTCTTC
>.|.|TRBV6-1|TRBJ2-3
CASSEGQGAYTQYF
TGTGCCAGCAGTGAGGGCCAGGGCGCTTATACGCAGTATTTT
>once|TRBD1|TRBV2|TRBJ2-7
CASSGQGRVRAYEQYF
TGTGCCAGCAGTGGACAGGGCCGCGTGAGGGCCTACGAGCAGTACTTC
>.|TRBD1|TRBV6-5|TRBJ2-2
CASSYLGDSVTGELFF
TGTGCCAGCAGTTACCTGGGGGACAGCGTCACCGGGGAGCTGTTTTTT
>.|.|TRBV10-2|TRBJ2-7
CASGETDPYEQYF
TGCGCCAGCGGCGAGACAGACCCCTACGAGCAGTACTTC
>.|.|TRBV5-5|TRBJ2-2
CASSFTLPANTGELFF
TGTGCCAGCAGCTTCACGCTTCCGGCGAACACCGGGGAGCTGTTTTTT
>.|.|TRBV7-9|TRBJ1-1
CASSLVGRGSTEAFF
TGTGCCAGCAGCTTAGTGGGCAGGGGTTCCACTGAAGCTTTCTTT
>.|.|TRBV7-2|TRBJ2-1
CASRIPGASYNEQFF
TGTGCCAGCAGAATCCCCGGAGCGAGCTACAATGAGCAGTTCTTC
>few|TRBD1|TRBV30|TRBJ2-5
CAWSGTGGSETQYF
TGTGCCTGGAGTGGGACAGGGGGGTCAGAGACCCAGTACTTC
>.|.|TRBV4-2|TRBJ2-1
CASSQPGQYNEQFF
TGTGCCAGCAGCCAACCGGGACAATACAATGAGCAGTTCTTC
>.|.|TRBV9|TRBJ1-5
CASSVAGANQPQHF
TGTGCCAGCAGCGTAGCAGGGGCAAATCAGCCCCAGCATTTT
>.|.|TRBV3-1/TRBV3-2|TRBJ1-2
CASSQVDYGYTF
TGTGCCAGCAGCCAAGTAGACTATGGCTACACCTTC
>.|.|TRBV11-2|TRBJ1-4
CASSGRANRDWKLFF
TGTGCCAGCAGCGGGAGGGCCAACAGGGATTGGAAACTGTTTTTT
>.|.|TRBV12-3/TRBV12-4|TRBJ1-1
CASSLLQGSEAFF
TGTGCCAGCAGTTTACTCCAGGGGTCTGAAGCTTTCTTT
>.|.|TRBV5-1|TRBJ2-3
CASNTVPQGGDTQYF
TGCGCCAGCAATACCGTTCCGCAGGGTGGAGATACGCAGTATTTT
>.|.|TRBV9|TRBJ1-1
CASSVGGENTEAFF
TGTGCCAGCAGCGTAGGAGGAGAGAACACTGAAGCTTTCTTT
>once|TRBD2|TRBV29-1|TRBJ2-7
CSVLKVLAGRVEQYF
TGCAGCGTTTTGAAAGTACTAGCGGGCAGAGTTGAGCAGTACTTC
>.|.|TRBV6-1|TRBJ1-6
CASSELQRENSPLHF
TGTGCCAGCAGTGAATTGCAGCGCGAGAATTCACCCCTCCACTTT
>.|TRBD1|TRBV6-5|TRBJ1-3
CASGDSSGNTIYF
TGTGCCAGCGGGGACAGCTCTGGAAACACCATATATTTT
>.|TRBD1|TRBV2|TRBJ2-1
CASSEAIWTGQFF
TGTGCCAGCAGTGAAGCAATATGGACAGGGCAGTTCTTC
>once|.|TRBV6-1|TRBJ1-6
CASSVQGWTYNSPLHF
TGTGCCAGCAGTGTACAGGGATGGACCTATAATTCACCCCTCCACTTT
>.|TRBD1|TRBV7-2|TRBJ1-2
CASSPRQGRGYGYTF
TGTGCCAGCAGCCCTAGACAGGGACGGGGGTATGGCTACACCTTC
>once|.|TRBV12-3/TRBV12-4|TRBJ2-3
CASSRQTTDTQYF
TGTGCCAGCAGCAGACAGACCACAGATACGCAGTATTTT
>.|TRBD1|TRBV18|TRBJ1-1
CASSPQGGNTEAFF
TGTGCCAGCTCTCCTCAGGGGGGGAACACTGAAGCTTTCTTT
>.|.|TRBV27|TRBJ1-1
CASSSQRGIPEAFF
TGTGCCAGCAGTTCCCAGCGAGGAATTCCTGAAGCTTTCTTT
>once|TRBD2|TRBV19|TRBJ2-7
CASSTGTRSSEQYF
TGTGCCAGTAGCACCGGGACTAGGTCTTCCGAGCAGTACTTC
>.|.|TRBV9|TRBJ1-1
CASSAEPLNTEAFF
TGTGCCAGCAGCGCAGAACCACTGAACACTGAAGCTTTCTTT
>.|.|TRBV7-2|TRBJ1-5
CASSLELINQPQHF
TGTGCCAGCAGCTTAGAACTAATCAATCAGCCCCAGCATTTT
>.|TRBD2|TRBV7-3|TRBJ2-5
CASSLTGLVQETQYF
TGTGCCAGCAGCTTAACAGGACTAGTGCAAGAGACCCAGTACTTC
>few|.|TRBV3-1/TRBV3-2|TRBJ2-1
CASSQGKNSSYNEQFF
TGTGCCAGCAGCCAAGGAAAGAATAGCTCCTACAATGAGCAGTTCTTC
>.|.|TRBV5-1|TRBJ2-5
CASSIQPQETQYF
TGCGCCAGCAGCATACAGCCCCAAGAGACCCAGTACTTC
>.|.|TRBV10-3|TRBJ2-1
CAISESTGYYNEQFF
TGTGCCATCAGTGAGTCGACAGGCTATTACAATGAGCAGTTCTTC
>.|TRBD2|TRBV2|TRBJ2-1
CASSEWRGGDNEQFF
TGTGCCAGCAGTGAATGGCGCGGGGGGGATAATGAGCAGTTCTTC
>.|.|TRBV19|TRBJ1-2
CASSRGRAGRPGYGYTF
TGTGCCAGTAGTAGGGGGAGGGCAGGGAGACCTGGCTATGGCTACACCTTC
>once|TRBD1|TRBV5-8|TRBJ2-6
CASSPSLGTGYSGANVLTF
TGTGCCAGCAGCCCCTCCCTGGGGACAGGTTACTCTGGGGCCAACGTCCTGACTTTC
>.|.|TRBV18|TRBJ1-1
CASSPTGMTEAFF
TGTGCCAGCTCACCAACCGGGATGACTGAAGCTTTCTTT
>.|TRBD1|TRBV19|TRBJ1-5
CASSIIGGGNQPQHF
TGTGCCAGTAGTATTATAGGGGGCGGCAATCAGCCCCAGCATTTT